The next 26 T cell receptor beta chains were all read from a single sample in a study of cytomegalovirus exposure and HLA in healthy donors. Primers for the PCR totalled 60 Vbeta and 13 Jbeta. The protocol was immunoSEQ multiplex PCR, while the TCRdb copy is restricted to in-frame clones and leaves out a portion. This sample has about 190,000 clones, with around 67% found just once. Sequenced sample: PBMCs. Receptors originate from a woman aged 25 to 45 in good health and CMV-seropositive.

This clone appeared a few times. The genes are TRBV5-4 and TRBJ2-3, with unresolved D. Trimming shortened V by 4 bases and J by 2 bases, and 11 bases separated the two germline ends. Germline values: CDR1 SGHNT, CDR2 YYREEE (reference sequence). This CDR3 is 14 amino acids long. The CDR3 loop reads CASSAGEATDTQYF. DNA for the CDR3: TGTGCCAGCAGCGCCGGCGAGGCCACAGATACGCAGTATTTT.

The genes are TRBV2 and TRBJ2-7, with TRBD1 matching 7 bases. Germline CDR1 is SNHLY and CDR2 is FYNNEI. The CDR3 loop spans 12 amino acids. Trimming at V came to 4 bases and at J to 4 bases, leaving 1 base not matched to a gene. In DNA form, the CDR3 reads TGTGCCAGCAGTGGGGACAGATACGAGCAGTACTTC. Encoded protein: CASSGDRYEQYF.

The V gene is TRBV5-1, the J gene TRBJ2-2; TRBD2 is a possible D gene (6 bases). This CDR3 comprises 18 residues. The V gene lost 0 bases and the J gene lost 0 bases, with 15 bases spanning the gap. The germline V gene has CDR1 SGHRS and CDR2 YFSETQ. This CDR3 is CASSLEGSGSANTGELFF. As DNA, the CDR3 is TGCGCCAGCAGCTTGGAGGGTAGCGGAAGCGCGAACACCGGGGAGCTGTTTTTT.

In its sample, this clone was seen once. V usage is TRBV5-1 and J usage is TRBJ1-2, with D maybe TRBD1 (5 bases). Germline V gene data show CDR1 as SGHRS and CDR2 as YFSETQ. The germline V and J ends were trimmed by 0 bases and 6 bases, with 6 bases remaining between them. CDR3 length equals 12 residues. The CDR3 nucleotides are TGCGCCAGCAGCTTGGCAGGGCATGGCTACACCTTC. Its protein is CASSLAGHGYTF.

The sample holds one count of this clone. This chain links TRBV7-6 with TRBJ2-5, with 7 positions matching TRBD1. The DNA matches TRBJ2-7 better at its end, which makes the J call doubtful. This CDR3 has 13 residues. Per the germline V gene, CDR1 is SGHVS and CDR2 is FNYEAQ. The CDR3 reads CASSRDRAYEQYF. Written as DNA, the CDR3 is TGTGCCAGCAGCAGGGACAGAGCCTACGAGCAGTACTTC.

This clone was found once. The chain couples TRBV6-1 to TRBJ2-7; no firm D call. The V gene's germline CDR1 is MNHNS and CDR2 SASEGT. This CDR3 is built from 12 residues. V lost 8 bases to trimming and J lost 0 bases, with 8 bases between them. CDR3 in DNA: TGTGCCAGCCCTCGGAGCTCCTACGAGCAGTACTTC. This encodes CASPRSSYEQYF.

Note on this clone: The sample has other DNA sequences that encode this CDR3 too. The chain joins TRBV5-1 to TRBJ2-3, with 7 bases lining up with TRBD1. The CDR3 is 14 residues long. J gave up 4 bases and V 1 base, and 3 bases lay outside the gene matches. The germline CDR1 and CDR2 sequences are SGHRS and YFSETQ. The CDR3 nucleotides read TGCGCCAGCAGCTTGCAAGGGGGCCCAGATACGCAGTATTTT. Translation: CASSLQGGPDTQYF. The variable domain in full, completed from reference TRBV5-1 and TRBJ2-3, reads KAGVTQTPRYLIKTRGQQVTLSCSPISGHRSVSWYQQTPGQGLQFLFEYFSETQRNKGNFPGRFSGRQFSNSRSEMNVSTLELGDSALYLCASSLQGGPDTQYFGPGTRLTVL.

The genes are TRBV5-1 and TRBJ2-1; the match to TRBD2 covers 9 bases. J gave up 5 bases and V 0 bases, and 9 bases lay outside the gene matches. This CDR3 has 17 amino acids. CDR1 is SGHRS and CDR2 is YFSETQ in the germline V gene. DNA of the CDR3: TGCGCCAGCAGCTTGGGGGGGTGGAGCGGGAGGAACAATGAGCAGTTCTTC. It specifies CASSLGGWSGRNNEQFF.

The chain uses TRBV9 and TRBJ1-2, with a weak D call TRBD1 (5 bases). Trimming left V 3 bases short and J 8 bases short, with 17 bases between. The CDR3 is made up of 14 amino acids. The germline gives CDR1 SGDLS, CDR2 YYNGEE. For the CDR3, the DNA is TGTGCCAGCAGCGCCAGCGGAGGGGCCTACGGCTACACCTTC. Protein sequence: CASSASGGAYGYTF.

This clone came up once. The chain combines TRBV2 with TRBJ2-7, with TRBD1 matching 10 bases. This CDR3 spans 14 amino acids. Germline-derived CDR1 and CDR2 are SNHLY and FYNNEI. V shed 11 bases, J shed 2 bases, and the junction held 9 bases outside the gene matches. The CDR3 region is CASGDGQGAYEQYF. The CDR3 bases are TGTGCCTCTGGGGACGGACAGGGGGCCTACGAGCAGTACTTC. The entire variable domain, with the rest obtained from reference TRBV2 and TRBJ2-7, is as follows: EPEVTQTPSHQVTQMGQEVILRCVPISNHLYFYWYRQILGQKVEFLVSFYNNEISEKSEIFDDQFSVERPDGSNFTLKIRSTKLEDSAMYFCASGDGQGAYEQYFGPGTRLTVT.

The J gene is TRBJ2-3, the V gene TRBV18, with 12 bases identical to TRBD2. The V gene's germline CDR1 is KGHSH and CDR2 LQKENI. Germline trimming cut 4 bases from V and 1 base from J; bases unmatched to any gene: 0. This CDR3 region has 15 residues. Written as DNA, the CDR3 is TGTGCCAGCTCACGACTAGCGGGAGGCACAGATACGCAGTATTTT. It yields the protein CASSRLAGGTDTQYF.

The CDR3 sequence is CASSEALAGTGEQYF. CDR3 nucleotides: TGTGCCAGCAGTGAAGCCCTAGCGGGAACTGGGGAGCAGTACTTC. The chain recombines TRBV2 with TRBJ2-7; 9 bases are shared with TRBD2. Per germline, CDR1 SNHLY and CDR2 FYNNEI. Trimming cost V 0 bases and J 7 bases; bases outside gene matches: 7. This CDR3 region has 15 residues.

This CDR3 is CSVGGGVAGSYEQYF. DNA for the CDR3: TGCAGCGTTGGAGGCGGGGTAGCGGGGTCCTACGAGCAGTACTTC. The chain has TRBV29-1 and TRBJ2-7, with 8 nucleotides matching TRBD2. Per the germline V gene, CDR1 is SQVTM and CDR2 is ANQGSEA. V lost 4 bases to trimming and J lost 1 base; unmatched junction nucleotides: 9. This CDR3 is built from 15 residues.

This clone was observed a single time. The chain combines TRBV5-1 with TRBJ2-1; 14 bases map to TRBD2. Unmatched junction bases numbered 0, after V lost 4 bases and J lost 6 bases. The CDR3 runs 14 residues. Germline loops: CDR1 SGHRS, CDR2 YFSETQ. CDR3 sequence: CASSGLAGGNEQFF. CDR3 DNA: TGCGCCAGCAGCGGACTAGCGGGAGGCAATGAGCAGTTCTTC.

V and J are TRBV5-5 and TRBJ2-3; possibly TRBD2 for D (6 bases). The CDR3 spans 15 residues. Per the germline V gene, CDR1 is SGHKS and CDR2 is YYEKEE (reference sequence). The V end was cut by 3 bases, the J end by 2 bases, with 13 bases between. The CDR3 nucleotides are TGTGCCAGCAGCTCCGGTCCGGGACTCACAGATACGCAGTATTTT. Amino acids: CASSSGPGLTDTQYF.

A remark on this clone: Other DNA sequences in the same sample also yield this CDR3. The V and J genes are TRBV5-1 and TRBJ2-7, with TRBD1 matching over 9 bases. CDR1 and CDR2 (germline): SGHRS, YFSETQ. The CDR3 has 14 residues. V lost 2 bases and J lost 2; bases outside the gene matches: 2. In DNA, the CDR3 is TGCGCCAGCAGCTTAAGACAGGGGGCCTACGAGCAGTACTTC. Translating gives CASSLRQGAYEQYF.

J is TRBJ2-1 and V is TRBV7-9; 7 bases map to TRBD1. The CDR3 runs 14 residues. CDR1 is SEHNR and CDR2 is FQNEAQ in the germline V gene (reference sequence). The V and J ends lost 7 bases and 3 bases, in that order; junction bases with no gene match: 6. Written as DNA, the CDR3 is TGTGCCAGCACCTCTGGGACAGTCTACAATGAGCAGTTCTTC. Protein: CASTSGTVYNEQFF.

This rearrangement joins TRBV28 to TRBJ1-1, with 7 bases matching TRBD1. Germline trimming cut 7 bases from V and 4 bases from J; bases unmatched to any gene: 9. The CDR3 length is 14 residues. The germline gives CDR1 MDHEN, CDR2 SYDVKM. The CDR3 nucleotides read TGTGCCAGCATCCCAGAGGGGGCGGGCACTGAAGCTTTCTTT. Translated, it gives CASIPEGAGTEAFF.

The chain carries TRBV7-9 and TRBJ2-7; possibly TRBD1 for D (6 bases). V lost 1 base and J 4 bases, leaving 17 bases between the germline ends. The CDR3 has 16 amino acids. Germline-derived CDR1 and CDR2 are SEHNR and FQNEAQ (reference sequence). The CDR3 DNA sequence: TGTGCCAGCAGCTTAGTTGACTTTGGACAGAAATACGAGCAGTACTTC. This sequence encodes CASSLVDFGQKYEQYF.

This sequence joins TRBV19 and TRBJ2-1, with 11 positions matching TRBD2. This CDR3 is built from 16 residues. Germline V gene sequence: CDR1 LNHDA, CDR2 SQIVND (reference sequence). The ends lost 5 bases at V and 5 bases at J; junction bases unmatched: 8. Written as DNA, the CDR3 is TGTGCCAGTAGTCAGGGACTAGCGGCACTAAACAATGAGCAGTTCTTC. Amino acid sequence: CASSQGLAALNNEQFF. Using reference TRBV19 and TRBJ2-1 for the parts outside the CDR3, the full variable domain is DGGITQSPKYLFRKEGQNVTLSCEQNLNHDAMYWYRQDPGQGLRLIYYSQIVNDFQKGDIAEGYSVSREKKESFPLTVTSAQKNPTAFYLCASSQGLAALNNEQFFGPGTRLTVL.

The V call is TRBV6-1, the J call TRBJ1-5; possible D gene TRBD1, 5 bases. The CDR3 totals 15 residues. Germline V gene data show CDR1 as MNHNS and CDR2 as SASEGT. Trimming cost V 1 base and J 6 bases, with 13 bases left between them. The CDR3, as DNA: TGTGCCAGCAGTGAAGGGGGCAGGGTAAGTCAGCCCCAGCATTTT. This encodes CASSEGGRVSQPQHF.

This clone has just a few counts. The V call is TRBV5-6, the J call TRBJ2-7, with D maybe TRBD2 (5 bases). The length of the CDR3 is 11 residues. V was shortened by 6 bases and J by 3 bases, with 7 bases between the two germline ends. Germline CDR1 reads SGHDT; CDR2 reads YYEEEE. As DNA, the CDR3 is TGTGCCAGCACCCGGGACTACGAGCAGTACTTC. It is translated as CASTRDYEQYF.

This clone was recorded once. This sequence joins TRBV6-6 and TRBJ1-1; D unclear. CDR3 length equals 13 residues. The ends were cut back, 1 base at V and 5 bases at J, with 8 bases in the middle. Germline V gene sequence: CDR1 MNHNY, CDR2 SVGAGI (reference sequence). The CDR3 here is CASSYLRGTEAFF. CDR3 DNA sequence: TGTGCCAGCAGTTACTTGAGAGGGACTGAAGCTTTCTTT.

V gene TRBV5-4 combines with J gene TRBJ2-2; TRBD2 aligns across 7 bases. V trimming: 5 bases; J trimming: 4 bases; junction bases outside the gene matches: 11. Germline loops: CDR1 SGHNT, CDR2 YYREEE (reference sequence). The CDR3 sequence is 16 residues long. The CDR3 DNA follows: TGTGCCAGCAGTCCGGGGAGGGTCTTGGGCACCGGGGAGCTGTTTTTT. Protein: CASSPGRVLGTGELFF.

The chain uses TRBV21-1 and TRBJ2-1; TRBD1 was called by the table and not checked on the DNA. TRBV21-1 is termed a pseudogene. This CDR3 region has 19 residues. CDR3 sequence (DNA): TGTGCCAGCAGCAAAGTTCTGGGCAGACCGACAACATGGGACAATGAGCAGTTCTTC. Protein sequence: CASSKVLGRPTTWDNEQFF.

This chain connects TRBV13 to TRBJ2-5; 7 nucleotides align to TRBD2. Germline CDR1 and CDR2: PRHDT and FYEKMQ (reference sequence). With V trimmed by 6 bases and J by 5 bases, 12 bases remained unmatched. The CDR3 has 15 amino acids. CDR3 region: CASSILLAEGETQYF. CDR3 DNA: TGTGCCAGCAGTATCCTTCTAGCGGAGGGGGAGACCCAGTACTTC.